This TCR beta chain was sequenced during a study of response to subunit inactivated influenza vaccine. Regarding the study as a whole: Few additional T cells are recruited per seasonal influenza vaccination, authors suggested.

TCRdb reanalysed the RT-PCR reads using MiXCR and keeps one entry per CDR3 protein. The repertoire holds 300,000 to 350,000 distinct CDR3 sequences, with roughly 20% as singletons. On this clonotype: Its matching antigen is unknown.

CDR1 is MNHNS and CDR2 is SASEGT in the germline V gene. The germline V and J ends were trimmed by 4 bases and 1 base, with 13 bases remaining between them. The CDR3 totals 15 residues. This clonotype originated in a man between 45 and 75 years old who received an inactivated influenza vaccine. This chain links TRBV6-1 with TRBJ1-2, with no clear D. The sample here was PBMCs from blood, taken about 20 months after vaccination. This CDR3 is CASSVRGNYNYGYTF. The DNA for the CDR3 is TGTGCCAGCAGTGTGCGAGGGAACTATAACTATGGCTACACCTTC.